A single sample is the source of the 32 T cell receptor beta chains below, sequenced in a study of OX40 agonist ivuxolimab in advanced cancers. Library preparation was by the immunoSEQ multiplex PCR assay. This immuneACCESS table, as held by TCRdb, lists in-frame sequences with V and J called but not all clones. Of the missing ones, under half trace to an unresolved V gene in checked studies; the others have no known cause. The sample records roughly 77,000 clones, roughly 80% of which are singletons. The biggest ten clones account for approximately 0.51% of the sample. The specimen was CD4+ or CD8+ T cells sorted from blood, collected in a trial of the OX40 agonist ivuxolimab. All receptors come from an adult with an advanced solid tumor such as melanoma, head and neck, liver or kidney cancer.

This sequence joins TRBV29-1 and TRBJ2-7, with unresolved D. The CDR3 spans 14 residues. Per germline, CDR1 SQVTM and CDR2 ANQGSEA. Trimming cost V 0 bases and J 8 bases, with 17 bases left between them. The CDR3, as DNA: TGCAGCGTTGAAGATACGGCAGATATAGCTCAGCAGTACTTC. Translating gives CSVEDTADIAQQYF.

The chain couples TRBV11-3 to TRBJ1-3, with TRBD1 matching over 8 bases. Trimming took 5 bases from V and 7 from J; bases not matched to a gene: 7. In germline, CDR1 is SGHNT, CDR2 YENEEA. This CDR3 contains 14 residues. The CDR3 DNA follows: TGTGCCAGCAGCGCAGACAGGGGCGCGAACACCATATATTTT. Its protein is CASSADRGANTIYF.

The chain recombines TRBV19 with TRBJ2-3, with TRBD2 matching over 10 bases. Germline assignment: CDR1 LNHDA and CDR2 SQIVND (reference sequence). Unmatched junction bases numbered 8, after V lost 5 bases and J lost 0 bases. The CDR3 totals 17 residues. The CDR3 nucleotides read TGTGCCAGTAGTCCTCTACTAGCGGGAAAGAGCACAGATACGCAGTATTTT. Protein sequence: CASSPLLAGKSTDTQYF.

V is TRBV7-3 and J is TRBJ2-2; 8 bases are shared with TRBD2. The V segment lost 2 bases and the J segment 5 bases; nucleotides outside the gene matches: 7. Looked up from germline, CDR1 is SGHTA and CDR2 is FQGTGA. This CDR3 comprises 16 residues. In DNA, the CDR3 is TGTGCCAGCAGCTTAGAGGGACTAGGTGGTACCGGGGAGCTGTTTTTT. Protein product: CASSLEGLGGTGELFF.

The V call is TRBV30, the J call TRBJ2-2, with 11 bases identical to TRBD2. The CDR3 has 15 residues. With V trimmed by 2 bases and J by 5 bases, 4 bases remained unmatched. Germline V gives CDR1 GTSNPN, CDR2 SVGIG (reference sequence). The CDR3 DNA follows: TGTGCCTGGAGTCCCCGGACTAGCGGGACCGGGGAGCTGTTTTTT. This gives the protein CAWSPRTSGTGELFF.

The chain carries TRBV7-8 and TRBJ2-5, with 7 bases matching TRBD1. Germline lookup yields CDR1 SGHVS and CDR2 FQNEAQ. This CDR3 region has 12 residues. V dropped 8 bases and J dropped 1; count of bases not matched to a gene: 1. CDR3 loop: CASGTVQETQYF. The CDR3 DNA reads as TGTGCCAGCGGGACAGTCCAAGAGACCCAGTACTTC.

The chain employs TRBV28 and TRBJ2-5; 9 nucleotides match TRBD1. The junction had 10 bases not matched to a gene; V was cut back by 6 bases and J by 2 bases. This CDR3 has 16 amino acids. From germline, CDR1 is MDHEN and CDR2 SYDVKM. The CDR3: CASRSFGGTGQETQYF. The CDR3, as DNA: TGTGCCAGCAGGAGTTTTGGGGGGACAGGGCAAGAGACCCAGTACTTC. The full variable domain, in which reference TRBV28 and TRBJ2-5 provide the parts outside the CDR3, is DVKVTQSSRYLVKRTGEKVFLECVQDMDHENMFWYRQDPGLGLRLIYFSYDVKMKEKGDIPEGYSVSREKKERFSLILESASTNQTSMYLCASRSFGGTGQETQYFGPGTRLLVL.

This clone was observed a handful of times. The rearrangement uses TRBV9 and TRBJ1-6; 7 nucleotides line up with TRBD1. CDR1 SGDLS and CDR2 YYNGEE come from the germline V gene. The CDR3 extends over 16 amino acids. V lost 6 bases to trimming and J lost 5 bases; unmatched junction nucleotides: 11. CDR3 sequence: CASTLGWDSNNSPLHF. CDR3 in DNA: TGTGCCAGCACCTTAGGATGGGACAGCAATAATTCACCCCTCCACTTT.

The chain links TRBV5-1 to TRBJ1-6; the D gene is possibly TRBD1 (6 bases). V was clipped by 6 bases and J by 12 bases, with 22 bases between them. The CDR3 contains 15 residues. The germline V gene has CDR1 SGHRS and CDR2 YFSETQ. The CDR3 reads CASTPGRGLGEPLHF. The CDR3 DNA sequence: TGCGCCAGCACCCCAGGGAGGGGGTTAGGGGAACCCCTCCACTTT.

The V call is TRBV5-4, the J call TRBJ1-2; possible D gene TRBD1, 6 bases. CDR3 size: 15 residues. Germline lookup yields CDR1 SGHNT and CDR2 YYREEE (reference sequence). V lost 1 base, J lost 5 bases, and 15 bases lay in between. CDR3 nucleotide sequence: TGTGCCAGCAGCTTGCGACAGGAACTTCTTTATGGCTACACCTTC. It yields the protein CASSLRQELLYGYTF. The full variable domain, its missing parts supplied by reference TRBV5-4 and TRBJ1-2, is ETGVTQSPTHLIKTRGQQVTLRCSSQSGHNTVSWYQQALGQGPQFIFQYYREEENGRGNFPPRFSGLQFPNYSSELNVNALELDDSALYLCASSLRQELLYGYTFGSGTRLTVV.

The CDR3: CASSVSGTETQYF. CDR3 DNA: TGTGCCAGTAGTGTTAGCGGGACTGAGACCCAGTACTTC. V usage is TRBV19 and J usage is TRBJ2-5, with 8 bases identical to TRBD2. Per the germline V gene, CDR1 is LNHDA and CDR2 is SQIVND (reference sequence). This CDR3 comprises 13 residues. V shed 5 bases, J shed 5 bases, and the junction held 4 bases outside the gene matches.

The J gene is TRBJ2-1, the V gene TRBV7-3; 8 bases align to TRBD1. The germline gives CDR1 SGHTA, CDR2 FQGTGA. This CDR3 has 15 residues. After removal of 4 bases from V and 4 bases from J, the junction contained 6 bases not matched to a gene. CDR3 sequence reads: CASSSDRGRYNEQFF. DNA for the CDR3: TGTGCCAGCAGCTCCGACAGGGGAAGGTACAATGAGCAGTTCTTC.

Regarding this clone: Other nucleotide sequences in the sample specify the same CDR3. This chain links TRBV30 with TRBJ1-3; TRBD1 matches at 7 bases. The V gene end was trimmed by 0 bases and the J gene end by 4 bases; junction bases not matched to a gene: 6. The germline V gene has CDR1 GTSNPN and CDR2 SVGIG (reference sequence). This CDR3 has 15 residues. The DNA of the CDR3 is TGTGCCTGGAGTGTCGCAGGGGGTGGGGGAAACACCATATATTTT. The encoded protein is CAWSVAGGGGNTIYF.

The rearrangement links TRBV25-1 to TRBJ2-4, with 11 bases aligning to TRBD2. With V trimmed by 2 bases and J by 9 bases, 12 bases remained unmatched. This CDR3 has 17 amino acids. Germline CDR1 and CDR2: MGHDK and SYGVNS. The CDR3 loop is CASSEKTSGSGGVIQYF. DNA for the CDR3: TGTGCCAGCAGTGAAAAAACTAGCGGGAGTGGGGGAGTCATTCAGTACTTC.

The CDR3, as DNA: TGTGCCAGCAGACAAAACACAGATACGCAGTATTTT. Protein: CASRQNTDTQYF. The chain uses TRBV14 and TRBJ2-3, with unresolved D. The germline V gene encodes CDR1 SGHDN and CDR2 FVKESK. This CDR3 contains 12 residues. V was clipped by 6 bases and J by 2 bases, with 6 bases between them.

This clone was seen a handful of times. The chain has TRBV5-6 and TRBJ2-1; no reliable D call. Germline CDR1 SGHDT, CDR2 YYEEEE. This CDR3 is 13 amino acids long. Trimming removed 0 bases from V and 4 bases from J, with 5 bases in between. The CDR3 protein is CASSLDRYNEQFF. The CDR3 DNA follows: TGTGCCAGCAGCTTGGATAGGTACAATGAGCAGTTCTTC. The whole variable domain, filled in from reference TRBV5-6 and TRBJ2-1, reads DAGVTQSPTHLIKTRGQQVTLRCSPKSGHDTVSWYQQALGQGPQFIFQYYEEEERQRGNFPDRFSGHQFPNYSSELNVNALLLGDSALYLCASSLDRYNEQFFGPGTRLTVL.

The chain has TRBV6-5 and TRBJ1-1; D is perhaps TRBD1 (5 bases). With 0 bases removed from V and 1 base from J, the gap between germline ends came to 9 bases. The CDR3 is made up of 15 amino acids. In germline, CDR1 is MNHEY, CDR2 SVGAGI. The CDR3 loop is CASSYSWGTNTEAFF. The CDR3 DNA is TGTGCCAGCAGTTACTCCTGGGGGACGAACACTGAAGCTTTCTTT.

The chain carries TRBV21-1 and TRBJ2-5. TRBV21-1 counts as a pseudogene. The CDR3 is made up of 15 amino acids. In DNA, the CDR3 is TGTGCCAGCAGCCTCATCGTCCACCGGGCAAGGTCCCAGTACTTC. It codes for CASSLIVHRARSQYF.

V gene TRBV6-5 combines with J gene TRBJ1-3, with D uncertain. Trimming pared 5 bases from V and 4 bases from J, leaving 15 bases between. Germline CDR1 reads MNHEY; CDR2 reads SVGAGI. CDR3 length: 15 amino acids. CDR3 coding DNA: TGTGCCAGCAGTAACGTCGGGTCTCTGGGAAACACCATATATTTT. Translated: CASSNVGSLGNTIYF.

Note on this clone: Other DNA sequences within the sample encode an identical CDR3. The chain links TRBV5-1 to TRBJ2-3, with D uncertain. CDR3 length: 13 amino acids. Trimming stripped 0 bases from V and 1 base from J, with 3 bases between. Germline V CDR1 and CDR2: SGHRS, YFSETQ. The CDR3 coding sequence is TGCGCCAGCAGCTTGGCCGGCACAGATACGCAGTATTTT. Protein product: CASSLAGTDTQYF.

This clone was found once. The chain couples TRBV6-1 to TRBJ1-4, with no clear D. V was cut by 1 base and J by 3 bases, with 12 bases left in between. The V gene's germline CDR1 is MNHNS and CDR2 SASEGT. The CDR3 sequence is 16 residues long. The CDR3: CASSEVQVGANEKLFF. The CDR3 nucleotides read TGTGCCAGCAGTGAAGTTCAGGTTGGAGCTAATGAAAAACTGTTTTTT.

The chain couples TRBV11-2 to TRBJ1-2; D remains unclear. This CDR3 region has 16 residues. V lost 5 bases and J 4 bases, leaving 20 bases between the germline ends. CDR1 is SGHAT, CDR2 FQNNGV, per germline. The CDR3 nucleotides are TGTGCCAGCAGCGCGAACTTAGCGGCGGGCGTCTATGGCTACACCTTC. It yields the protein CASSANLAAGVYGYTF.

This sequence joins TRBV28 and TRBJ2-2; weak D call: TRBD2 (6 bases). This CDR3 has 14 residues. In germline, CDR1 is MDHEN, CDR2 SYDVKM. The V and J ends lost 7 bases and 4 bases respectively, with 13 bases between them. CDR3 bases: TGTGCCAGCATTGGGACTCCCTTCACCGGGGAGCTGTTTTTT. It is translated as CASIGTPFTGELFF.

V and J are TRBV19 and TRBJ1-4, with a possible D match to TRBD1 (6 bases). Trimming took 7 bases from V and 2 from J, leaving 11 bases between them. The germline V gene has CDR1 LNHDA and CDR2 SQIVND (reference sequence). The CDR3 runs to 14 residues. CDR3 in amino acids: CASIGGGTNEKLFF. Here the CDR3 DNA reads TGTGCCAGTATAGGCGGGGGCACTAATGAAAAACTGTTTTTT.

The chain recombines TRBV28 with TRBJ1-3; D not resolved. Trimming removed 5 bases from V and 0 bases from J, with 20 bases in between. Germline V gives CDR1 MDHEN, CDR2 SYDVKM. This CDR3 has 18 residues. The DNA of the CDR3 is TGTGCCAGCAGTCAAAACCCCCTTGGAGTTTACTCTGGAAACACCATATATTTT. It yields the protein CASSQNPLGVYSGNTIYF. The full variable domain, with the rest looked up from reference TRBV28 and TRBJ1-3, is DVKVTQSSRYLVKRTGEKVFLECVQDMDHENMFWYRQDPGLGLRLIYFSYDVKMKEKGDIPEGYSVSREKKERFSLILESASTNQTSMYLCASSQNPLGVYSGNTIYFGEGSWLTVV.

The chain has TRBV19 and TRBJ1-1, with TRBD1 matching 8 bases. Germline V CDR1 and CDR2: LNHDA, SQIVND (reference sequence). There are 14 residues in the CDR3. V dropped 10 bases and J dropped 7; count of bases not matched to a gene: 14. The CDR3 protein is CATRQGYRYDEAFF. DNA of the CDR3: TGTGCCACTCGACAGGGGTATCGTTATGATGAAGCTTTCTTT.

The chain uses TRBV7-2 and TRBJ1-2, with D possibly matching TRBD1 (6 bases). The CDR3 runs 17 residues. V was clipped by 5 bases and J by 6 bases, with 25 bases between them. Germline V gives CDR1 SGHTA, CDR2 FQGNSA. CDR3 sequence reads: CASSPAGTTTSADGYTF. The CDR3 region has the DNA TGTGCCAGCAGCCCCGCCGGGACAACAACCTCGGCTGATGGCTACACCTTC. Full variable domain (outside the CDR3, taken from reference TRBV7-2 and TRBJ1-2): GAGVSQSPSNKVTEKGKDVELRCDPISGHTALYWYRQSLGQGLEFLIYFQGNSAPDKSGLPSDRFSAERTGGSVSTLTIQRTQQEDSAVYLCASSPAGTTTSADGYTFGSGTRLTVV.

As for this clone: One end of the junction fails to match germline, which may point to a read error. This sample also contains other DNA sequences that code for the same CDR3. The chain employs TRBV29-1 and TRBJ2-2; the D gene could be TRBD1 or TRBD2 (5 bases each). The CDR3 runs to 15 residues. Germline CDR1 is SQVTM and CDR2 is ANQGSEA. The CDR3 nucleotides are TGCAGCGCCTCTGCCGGGACCTATCACACCGGGGAACTGTTTTTT. Translated, it gives CSASAGTYHTGELFF.

This clone was observed once. The chain joins TRBV6-5 to TRBJ1-1; maybe TRBD1 (5 bases). This CDR3 has 15 residues. V lost 7 bases, J lost 3 bases, and 18 bases lay in between. Germline CDR1 MNHEY, CDR2 SVGAGI. DNA of the CDR3: TGTGCCAGCACCTTACGAGGAGGGGTGCACACTGAAGCTTTCTTT. Its translation: CASTLRGGVHTEAFF.

The rearrangement joins TRBV7-9 to TRBJ1-2; 8 positions match TRBD1. The trim removed 1 base at V and 4 bases at J, leaving 5 bases unmatched. The CDR3 runs 15 residues. Germline CDR1 reads SEHNR; CDR2 reads FQNEAQ (reference sequence). Here the CDR3 reads CASSLGQGAAYGYTF. As DNA, the CDR3 is TGTGCCAGCAGCTTAGGGCAGGGGGCAGCCTATGGCTACACCTTC. The full variable domain, completed using reference TRBV7-9 and TRBJ1-2, is DTGVSQNPRHKITKRGQNVTFRCDPISEHNRLYWYRQTLGQGPEFLTYFQNEAQLEKSRLLSDRFSAERPKGSFSTLEIQRTEQGDSAMYLCASSLGQGAAYGYTFGSGTRLTVV.

This rearrangement joins TRBV19 to TRBJ1-2; no reliable D call. Germline CDR1 is LNHDA and CDR2 is SQIVND (reference sequence). The ends were cut back, 4 bases at V and 7 bases at J, with 13 bases in the middle. The CDR3 has 13 residues. CDR3 in amino acids: CASSKAGNSGYTF. CDR3 sequence (DNA): TGTGCCAGTAGTAAGGCGGGTAATAGTGGCTACACCTTC.

The genes are TRBV23-1 and TRBJ1-5; a possible D gene is TRBD1 (5 bases). TRBV23-1 is classed as an ORF, of uncertain function. Trimming took 5 bases from V and 5 from J, leaving 13 bases between them. The CDR3 is 14 residues long. Written as DNA, the CDR3 is TGCGCCAGCAGTAAAGGGGCAGAACATCAGCCCCAGCATTTT. This sequence encodes CASSKGAEHQPQHF.